The entry that follows covers one T cell receptor (beta chain) sequence. This sample is part of a study of blood T cell repertoires in COVID-19. This table comes from immunoSEQ multiplex PCR, and its TCRdb copy is limited to in-frame clones, with some not included. The sample records approximately 220,000 clones, 83% being singletons. This CDR3 spans 14 amino acids. Germline-derived CDR1 and CDR2 are SGHNT and YYREEE (reference sequence). The V and J ends lost 1 base and 8 bases respectively, with 13 bases between them. This TCR came from a woman in her forties or fifties with acute or convalescent COVID-19. The sequenced sample was peripheral blood. The V and J genes are TRBV5-4 and TRBJ2-1; D possibly corresponds to TRBD2 (5 bases). CDR3 nucleotide sequence: TGTGCCAGCAGCTTGTCGCTAGCCCGGGATGAGCAGTTCTTC. Protein product: CASSLSLARDEQFF.